This T cell receptor beta chain was identified during a study of T cell repertoires in cytomegalovirus infection. In this sample, this clonotype turned up once. The antigen is undetermined. TCRdb recomputed calls from the reads with MiXCR, one row per CDR3 protein. The sample yields around 500,000 distinct CDR3 sequences, about two fifths seen once. This specimen was cultured PBMCs, taken from culture after CMV antigen stimulation. The clonotype originates from a human donor in good health (CMV status not recorded). Some clones in this sample may be carry-over from other donors' samples.

CDR3 residues: CSSPGGQANTEAFF. CDR3 bases: TGCAGTTCCCCCGGGGGGCAGGCGAACACTGAAGCTTTCTTT. The chain is built from TRBV20-1 and TRBJ1-1; D may be TRBD1 (6 bases). Between the trimmed V and J ends, which lost 8 bases and 1 base, there was a span of 17 bases. This CDR3 is 14 amino acids long. Germline values: CDR1 DFQATT, CDR2 SNEGSKA (reference sequence).